The source of this TCR beta chain is a study of OX40 agonist ivuxolimab in advanced cancers. Turning to the study itself: Cohort: 80% to 90% men, mean age about 62, aged about 20 to 80. Patients with prior anti-PD-1, anti-PD-L1 or anti-CTLA-4 therapy were eligible; approximately 40% had some. Study findings and constraints: By week 6 at 0.1 to 3.0 mg/kg, blood CD4+ and CD8+ T cells had expanded clonally.

This clone was seen more than once but under ten times. Its target is not known. Method: immunoSEQ multiplex PCR; TCRdb's copy keeps in-frame clones and lacks some. This sample has tens of thousands of clones, with around 90% found just once. V dropped 3 bases and J dropped 4; count of bases not matched to a gene: 6. The V gene's germline CDR1 is ENHRY and CDR2 SYGVKD. CDR3 size: 15 residues. This clonotype was obtained from an adult with an advanced solid tumor such as melanoma, head and neck, liver or kidney cancer. The sample here was CD4+ or CD8+ T cells sorted from blood, taken in a trial of the OX40 agonist ivuxolimab. The chain carries TRBV10-3 and TRBJ1-5; TRBD1 aligns across 7 bases. CDR3 DNA: TGTGCCATCAGTGAAAGGGGACAGAATAATCAGCCCCAGCATTTT. Translated, it gives CAISERGQNNQPQHF.